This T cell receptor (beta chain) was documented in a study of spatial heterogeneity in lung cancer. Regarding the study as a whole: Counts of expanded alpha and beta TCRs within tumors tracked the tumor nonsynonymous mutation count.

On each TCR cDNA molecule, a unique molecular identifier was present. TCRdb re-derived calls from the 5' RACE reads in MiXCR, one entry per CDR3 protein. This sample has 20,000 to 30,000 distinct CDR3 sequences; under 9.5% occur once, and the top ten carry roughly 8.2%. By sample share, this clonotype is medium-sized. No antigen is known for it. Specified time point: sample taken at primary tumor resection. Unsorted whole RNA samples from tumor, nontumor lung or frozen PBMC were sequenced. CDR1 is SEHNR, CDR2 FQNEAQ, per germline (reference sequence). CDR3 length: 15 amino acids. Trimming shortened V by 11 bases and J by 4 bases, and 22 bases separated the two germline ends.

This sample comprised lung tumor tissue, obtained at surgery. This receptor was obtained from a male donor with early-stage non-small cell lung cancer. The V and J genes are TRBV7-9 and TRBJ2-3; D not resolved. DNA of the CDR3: TGTGCCCAACCGATGGGGTCAGGCAAGGCAGATACGCAGTATTTT. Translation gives CAQPMGSGKADTQYF.